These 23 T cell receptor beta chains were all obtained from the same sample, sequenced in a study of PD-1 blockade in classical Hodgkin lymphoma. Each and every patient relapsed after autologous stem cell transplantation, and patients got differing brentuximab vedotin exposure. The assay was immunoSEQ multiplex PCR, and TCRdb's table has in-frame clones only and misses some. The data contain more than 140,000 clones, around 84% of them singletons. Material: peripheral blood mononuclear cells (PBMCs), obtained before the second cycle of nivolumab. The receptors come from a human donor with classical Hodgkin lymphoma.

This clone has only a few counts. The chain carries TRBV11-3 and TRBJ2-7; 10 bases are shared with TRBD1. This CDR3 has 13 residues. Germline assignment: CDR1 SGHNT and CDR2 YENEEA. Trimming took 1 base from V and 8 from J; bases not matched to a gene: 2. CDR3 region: CASSLGQGAQQYF. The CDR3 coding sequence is TGTGCCAGCAGCTTAGGACAGGGGGCCCAGCAGTACTTC.

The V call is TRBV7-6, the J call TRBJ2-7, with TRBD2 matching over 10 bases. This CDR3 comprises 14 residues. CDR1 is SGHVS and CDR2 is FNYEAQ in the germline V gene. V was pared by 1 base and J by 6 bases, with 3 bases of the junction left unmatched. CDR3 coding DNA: TGTGCCAGCAGCTTAGTACTAGCGGGAAGCGAGCAGTACTTC. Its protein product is CASSLVLAGSEQYF.

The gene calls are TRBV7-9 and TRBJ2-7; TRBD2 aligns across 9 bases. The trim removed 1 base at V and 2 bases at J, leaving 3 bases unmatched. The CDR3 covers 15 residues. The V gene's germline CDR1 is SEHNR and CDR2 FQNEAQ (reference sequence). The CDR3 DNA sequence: TGTGCCAGCAGCTTAGGGTTAGCGGGGGCCTACGAGCAGTACTTC. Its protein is CASSLGLAGAYEQYF.

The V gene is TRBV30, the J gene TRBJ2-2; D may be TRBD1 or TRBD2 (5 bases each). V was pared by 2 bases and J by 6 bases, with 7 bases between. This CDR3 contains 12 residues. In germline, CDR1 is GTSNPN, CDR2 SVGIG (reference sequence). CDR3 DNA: TGTGCCTGGAGTCGGGGCGCCGGGGAGCTGTTTTTT. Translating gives CAWSRGAGELFF.

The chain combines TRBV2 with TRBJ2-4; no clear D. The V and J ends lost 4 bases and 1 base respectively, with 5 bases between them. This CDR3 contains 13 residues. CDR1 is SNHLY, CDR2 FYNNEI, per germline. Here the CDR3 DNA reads TGTGCCAGCAGTGGGGTGGCCAAAAACATTCAGTACTTC. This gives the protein CASSGVAKNIQYF.

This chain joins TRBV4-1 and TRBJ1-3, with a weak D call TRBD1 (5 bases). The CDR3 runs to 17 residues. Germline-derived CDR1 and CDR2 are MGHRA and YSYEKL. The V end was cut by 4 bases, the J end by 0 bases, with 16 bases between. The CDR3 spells CASSLRRAGLSGNTIYF. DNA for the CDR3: TGCGCCAGCAGCCTACGGAGGGCAGGGCTCTCTGGAAACACCATATATTTT.

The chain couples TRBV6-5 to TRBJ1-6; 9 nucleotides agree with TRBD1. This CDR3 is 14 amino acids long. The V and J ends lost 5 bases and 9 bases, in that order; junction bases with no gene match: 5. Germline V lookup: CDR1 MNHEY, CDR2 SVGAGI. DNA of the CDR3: TGTGCCAGCAGTCCGGGACAGGGACGTTCACCCCTCCACTTT. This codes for CASSPGQGRSPLHF.

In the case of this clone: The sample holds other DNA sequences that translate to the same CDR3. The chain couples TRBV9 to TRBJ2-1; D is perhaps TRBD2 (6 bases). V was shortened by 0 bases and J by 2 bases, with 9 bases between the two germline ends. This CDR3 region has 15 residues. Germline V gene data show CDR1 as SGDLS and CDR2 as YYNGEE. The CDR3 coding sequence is TGTGCCAGCAGCGTAGGGCGCGGGACCTACAATGAGCAGTTCTTC. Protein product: CASSVGRGTYNEQFF.

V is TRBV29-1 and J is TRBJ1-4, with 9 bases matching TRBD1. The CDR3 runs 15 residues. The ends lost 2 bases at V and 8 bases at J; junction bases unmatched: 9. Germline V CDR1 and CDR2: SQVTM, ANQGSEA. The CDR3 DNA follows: TGCAGCGTTGAAAGCCCCGGACAGGGGAACGAAAAACTGTTTTTT. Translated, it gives CSVESPGQGNEKLFF.

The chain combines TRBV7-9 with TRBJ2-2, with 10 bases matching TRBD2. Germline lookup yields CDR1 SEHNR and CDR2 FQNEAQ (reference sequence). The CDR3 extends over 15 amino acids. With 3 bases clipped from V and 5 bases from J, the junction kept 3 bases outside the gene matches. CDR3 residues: CASSFRTSGTGELFF. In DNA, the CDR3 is TGTGCCAGCAGCTTCAGGACTAGCGGAACCGGGGAGCTGTTTTTT. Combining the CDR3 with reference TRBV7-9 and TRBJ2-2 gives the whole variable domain DTGVSQNPRHKITKRGQNVTFRCDPISEHNRLYWYRQTLGQGPEFLTYFQNEAQLEKSRLLSDRFSAERPKGSFSTLEIQRTEQGDSAMYLCASSFRTSGTGELFFGEGSRLTVL.

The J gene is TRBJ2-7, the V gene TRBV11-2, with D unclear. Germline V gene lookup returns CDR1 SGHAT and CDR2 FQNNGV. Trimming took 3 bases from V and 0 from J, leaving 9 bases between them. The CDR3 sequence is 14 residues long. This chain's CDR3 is CASSLGLSSYEQYF. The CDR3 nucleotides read TGTGCCAGCAGCTTGGGTCTTAGCTCCTACGAGCAGTACTTC.

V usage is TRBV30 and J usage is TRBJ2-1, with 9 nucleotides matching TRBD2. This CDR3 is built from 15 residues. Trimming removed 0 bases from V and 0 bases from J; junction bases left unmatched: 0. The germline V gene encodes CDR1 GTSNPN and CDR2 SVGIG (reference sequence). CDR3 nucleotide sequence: TGTGCCTGGAGTGTACTAGCGGGCTCCTACAATGAGCAGTTCTTC. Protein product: CAWSVLAGSYNEQFF.

The CDR3 protein is CASSPPGRGRLETQYF. The CDR3 nucleotides are TGTGCCAGCTCACCACCAGGGAGGGGGCGCCTTGAGACCCAGTACTTC. The chain links TRBV18 to TRBJ2-5; D may correspond to TRBD1 or TRBD2 (7 bases each). The V gene's germline CDR1 is KGHSH and CDR2 LQKENI. Trimming removed 0 bases at V and 5 bases at J, with 16 bases between. CDR3 length: 16 amino acids.

This chain's CDR3 is CASSLWGAGNTDTQYF. In nucleotides, the CDR3 is TGTGCCAGCAGTTTATGGGGAGCGGGGAACACAGATACGCAGTATTTT. This chain links TRBV28 with TRBJ2-3; TRBD2 agrees at 7 bases. Germline-derived CDR1 and CDR2 are MDHEN and SYDVKM. There are 16 residues in the CDR3. The V segment lost 0 bases and the J segment 2 bases; nucleotides outside the gene matches: 5. The entire variable domain, with the rest obtained from reference TRBV28 and TRBJ2-3, is as follows: DVKVTQSSRYLVKRTGEKVFLECVQDMDHENMFWYRQDPGLGLRLIYFSYDVKMKEKGDIPEGYSVSREKKERFSLILESASTNQTSMYLCASSLWGAGNTDTQYFGPGTRLTVL.

In DNA form, the CDR3 reads TGTGCCAGCAGCTTAAGGGTAGAAGAGACCCAGTACTTC. Protein: CASSLRVEETQYF. The genes are TRBV11-3 and TRBJ2-5; D gene ambiguous. The germline V gene encodes CDR1 SGHNT and CDR2 YENEEA. The CDR3 consists of 13 residues. The V end lost 2 bases, the J end lost 3 bases, and 7 bases lay between the germline ends.

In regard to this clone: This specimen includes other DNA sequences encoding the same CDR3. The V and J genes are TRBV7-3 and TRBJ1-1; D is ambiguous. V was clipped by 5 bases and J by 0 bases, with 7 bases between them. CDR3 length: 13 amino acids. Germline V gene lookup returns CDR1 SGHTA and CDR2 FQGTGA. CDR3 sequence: CASSPRLNTEAFF. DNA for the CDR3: TGTGCCAGCAGCCCTCGACTGAACACTGAAGCTTTCTTT.

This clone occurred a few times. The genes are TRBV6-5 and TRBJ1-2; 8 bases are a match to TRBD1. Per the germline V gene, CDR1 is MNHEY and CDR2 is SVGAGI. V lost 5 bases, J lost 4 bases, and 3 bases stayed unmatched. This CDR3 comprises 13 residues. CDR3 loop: CASSQGAGYGYTF. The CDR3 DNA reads TGTGCCAGCAGTCAGGGGGCAGGCTATGGCTACACCTTC.

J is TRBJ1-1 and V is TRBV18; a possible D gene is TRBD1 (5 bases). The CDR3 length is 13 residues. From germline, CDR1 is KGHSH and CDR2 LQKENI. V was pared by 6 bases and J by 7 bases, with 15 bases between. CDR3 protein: CASSQIAGVEAFF. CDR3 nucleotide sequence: TGTGCCAGCTCCCAAATAGCGGGGGTTGAAGCTTTCTTT.

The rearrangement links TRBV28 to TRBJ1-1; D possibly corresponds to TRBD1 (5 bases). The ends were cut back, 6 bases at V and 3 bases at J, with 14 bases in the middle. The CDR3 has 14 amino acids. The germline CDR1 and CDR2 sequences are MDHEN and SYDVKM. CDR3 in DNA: TGTGCCAGCAGAGTTGGGGGATGGCACACTGAAGCTTTCTTT. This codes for CASRVGGWHTEAFF.

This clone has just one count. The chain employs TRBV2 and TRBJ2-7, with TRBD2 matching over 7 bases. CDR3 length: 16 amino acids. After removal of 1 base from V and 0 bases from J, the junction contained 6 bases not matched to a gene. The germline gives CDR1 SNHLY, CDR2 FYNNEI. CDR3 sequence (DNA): TGTGCCAGCAGTGAAGAGGGAGGGGCTAGCTCCTACGAGCAGTACTTC. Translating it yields CASSEEGGASSYEQYF.

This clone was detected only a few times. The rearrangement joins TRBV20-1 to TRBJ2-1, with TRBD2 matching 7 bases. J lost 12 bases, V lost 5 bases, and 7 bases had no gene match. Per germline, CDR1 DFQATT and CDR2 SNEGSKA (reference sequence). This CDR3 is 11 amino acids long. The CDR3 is CSASGTKRQFF. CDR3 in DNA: TGCAGTGCTTCCGGGACTAAGAGGCAGTTCTTC.

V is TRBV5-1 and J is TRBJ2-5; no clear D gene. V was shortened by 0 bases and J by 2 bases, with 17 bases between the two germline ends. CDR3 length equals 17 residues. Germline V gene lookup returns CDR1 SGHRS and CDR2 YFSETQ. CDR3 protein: CASSLAIGPLGQETQYF. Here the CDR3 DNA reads TGCGCCAGCAGCTTGGCCATTGGGCCCTTAGGGCAAGAGACCCAGTACTTC.

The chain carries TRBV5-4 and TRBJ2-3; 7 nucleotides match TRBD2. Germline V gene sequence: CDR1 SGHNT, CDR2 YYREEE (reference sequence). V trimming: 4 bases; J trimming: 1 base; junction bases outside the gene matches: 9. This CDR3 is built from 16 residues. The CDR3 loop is CASSPGVSGGTDTQYF. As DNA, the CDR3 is TGTGCCAGCAGCCCCGGAGTCAGCGGGGGCACAGATACGCAGTATTTT.